A single sample gave rise to the 5 T cell receptor beta chains below, sequenced in a study of blood T cell repertoires in COVID-19. Assay used: immunoSEQ multiplex PCR; TCRdb lists only in-frame clones, some missing. Of 43,000 or so clones listed, 70% to 90% are singletons. Sequenced: peripheral blood. The receptors originated from a man between 60 and 75 years old with active COVID-19.

This clone occurred once. CDR3 nucleotide sequence: TGTGCCAGCAGCTTAGCGGGAGTGGATTACAATGAGCAGTTCTTC. Residues: CASSLAGVDYNEQFF. The chain recombines TRBV5-5 with TRBJ2-1; 8 positions agree with TRBD2. CDR1 and CDR2 from the germline V gene are SGHKS and YYEKEE (reference sequence). The V segment lost 2 bases and the J segment 4 bases; nucleotides outside the gene matches: 5. This CDR3 spans 15 amino acids.

This sequence joins TRBV6-6 and TRBJ2-6, with 8 bases matching TRBD1. J gave up 3 bases and V 4 bases, and 5 bases lay outside the gene matches. The CDR3 runs to 16 residues. Germline CDR1 and CDR2: MNHNY and SVGAGI (reference sequence). The CDR3 DNA follows: TGTGCCAGCAGTTCGCAGGGGGCAGGTGGGGCCAACGTCCTGACTTTC. Its translation is CASSSQGAGGANVLTF.

V and J are TRBV10-3 and TRBJ1-1; 8 bases fit TRBD1. The germline gives CDR1 ENHRY, CDR2 SYGVKD. The ends lost 6 bases at V and 1 base at J; junction bases unmatched: 7. The CDR3 totals 15 residues. In nucleotides, the CDR3 is TGTGCCATCAGCGACTCACAGGGGGGGAACACTGAAGCTTTCTTT. This encodes CAISDSQGGNTEAFF.

This chain links TRBV21-1 with TRBJ1-2; TRBD1 reflects the table's D call only, with no check against the DNA. TRBV21-1 is a pseudogene. The CDR3 loop spans 16 amino acids. CDR3 region: CASSKALSGDERGYTF. CDR3 DNA: TGTGCCAGCAGCAAAGCGCTTTCAGGGGATGAGCGTGGCTACACCTTC.

V and J are TRBV2 and TRBJ2-7; 8 bases align to TRBD2. Germline V lookup: CDR1 SNHLY, CDR2 FYNNEI. Trimming took 8 bases from V and 1 from J; bases not matched to a gene: 13. CDR3 size: 16 residues. The CDR3 here is CASSEQLAGSSYEQYF. The CDR3 DNA follows: TGTGCCAGCTCCGAGCAGTTAGCGGGAAGTTCCTACGAGCAGTACTTC.